This T cell receptor beta chain is from a study of T cells after yellow fever vaccination. The study's findings and limits: The secondary response showed a weaker magnitude and a faster peak, day 5 versus 15. One caveat is that FACS-sorted repertoires could contain abundant clonotypes contaminating from the bulk population.

The CDR3 totals 13 residues. Germline V CDR1 and CDR2: MGHDK, SYGVNS. UMIs were added to TCR cDNA along with a universal primer site when it was made by 5'RACE template switching. TCRdb fed the 5' RACE reads into MiXCR, producing one record per CDR3 protein. The sample has about 320,000 distinct CDR3 sequences; roughly 4.3% are singletons. Concerning this clonotype itself: Its matching antigen is unknown. One end of the junction varies from germline; a read error may be responsible.

This chain uses TRBV25-1 with TRBJ2-7; 10 positions match TRBD2. This receptor was taken from a young man who received the YFV17D yellow fever vaccine. The sample was PBMCs, taken 15 days after the yellow fever booster vaccination. This CDR3 reads CAGSEGLAWEQYF. The DNA for the CDR3 is TGTGCCGGCAGTGAGGGACTAGCGTGGGAGCAGTACTTC.